What follows is one T cell receptor beta chain and its context. Its antigen target is currently unknown. No quality values exist for individual bases; no much larger clone is one base distant. The collaborating institutions used their own protocols to collect whole blood in K2EDTA tubes. For TCRbeta analysis, collaborators shipped samples in one of three forms: frozen whole blood, isolated PBMCs, or DNA extracted from either of those sample types. The entry originates in a study of blood T cell repertoires in COVID-19 (dated by TCRdb to 2018 to 2020). Notes on the research overall: Samples from collaborators originated in the United States, Italy and Spain and spanned both the acute and convalescent phases of COVID-19. The material from the prospective study consisted of cDNA or gDNA derived from T cells, B-cell-depleted T cells, or PBMCs. Deeply sampled blood TCRbeta repertoires from subjects exposed to, actively infected with, or recovered from COVID-19 were included in the dataset. The repertoires were released in a freely available public database meant as a resource for research on the immune response to SARS-CoV-2. The samples were drawn from two sources: the first 160 participants of the ongoing ImmuneRACE study, and over 950 subjects contributed by 6 global collaborators. The sample metadata nearly always contained a de-identified subject ID, COVID-19 status, age in years and sex. Where HLA class I and class II types were available, the types were taken from metadata supplied by the sample provider, not from assay-based typing.

TCRbeta CDR3 regions were amplified from genomic DNA by means of the immunoSEQ Assay, a bias-controlled multiplex PCR. On the authors' methods: Within the assay, amplification of reference gene primers was used to estimate how many nucleated cells each sample contained. To quantify the absolute abundance of each unique TCRbeta CDR3 rearrangement, sequence reads were collapsed and filtered. For each sample, productive Simpson clonality was calculated by taking the square root of Simpson's diversity index across productive rearrangements. TCRdb holds this immuneACCESS table with in-frame rearrangements only. Some clones are missing; in checked studies, unresolved V genes explain under half, and the rest has no known cause. V, J and clone size derive from that table, while D and trimming were established from the DNA sequence. This sample has roughly 60,000 clones in its table, and approximately 92% of those were observed once. The top ten clonotypes cover more than 9% of the sample.

Overall study outcomes, separate from this receptor: The quantity of clinical and demographic metadata differed by source and by participant and was supplied without curation.

The clonotype was recovered from a woman older than 75 with active COVID-19. Source material: peripheral blood.

The CDR3 reads as follows: CASSQLRAGVETQYF. The DNA reads TGTGCCAGCAGCCAACTCCGCGCGGGGGTGGAGACCCAGTACTTC. Recombination joined TRBV3-1 (or the pseudogene TRBV3-2) with TRBJ2-5; 7 of the junction bases match TRBD2. From the germline V gene (reference sequence), CDR1 is LGHDT and CDR2 is YNNKEL. The CDR3 numbers 15 residues from cysteine through phenylalanine. Of the read, only the CDR3 DNA is kept; its 45 bases are in frame from base 1. The V end gives up 2 bases and the J end 5 bases, leaving 8 bases in the junction not matched to a gene.